This paragraph reports one T cell receptor beta chain. Its antigen is unidentified. The data were taken from a study of post-analysis software for immune sequencing data. Trimming at V came to 1 base and at J to 2 bases, leaving 11 bases not matched to a gene. This CDR3 is built from 18 residues. Germline V gives CDR1 DFQATT, CDR2 SNEGSKA (reference sequence). Libraries were made from TCR beta cDNA, and they carried unique molecular identifiers. With about 0.95 to 10 million T cells as the source, roughly 0.5 million cDNA molecules resulted. TCRdb ran MiXCR on the PCR reads and lists one entry per CDR3 protein. Altogether 600,000 to 700,000 distinct CDR3 sequences are present, more than 50% being singletons, with the ten largest covering about 11%. Overall study results and limits: Samples from a shared batch, those prepared together, strongly co-clustered by F measure. Roughly 5 TRBV segments were significantly more frequent in patients than in controls. TRBV5-6, TRBV5-1 and TRBV20-1 were among these segments.

This chain uses TRBV20-1 with TRBJ2-3, with 11 bases that match TRBD2. The sequenced sample was blood. This receptor was identified in a girl aged 2-9 years with multiple sclerosis. This chain's CDR3 is CSARVVGASGGTTDTQYF. The CDR3 region has the DNA TGCAGTGCTAGAGTAGTAGGGGCTAGCGGGGGGACCACAGATACGCAGTATTTT.